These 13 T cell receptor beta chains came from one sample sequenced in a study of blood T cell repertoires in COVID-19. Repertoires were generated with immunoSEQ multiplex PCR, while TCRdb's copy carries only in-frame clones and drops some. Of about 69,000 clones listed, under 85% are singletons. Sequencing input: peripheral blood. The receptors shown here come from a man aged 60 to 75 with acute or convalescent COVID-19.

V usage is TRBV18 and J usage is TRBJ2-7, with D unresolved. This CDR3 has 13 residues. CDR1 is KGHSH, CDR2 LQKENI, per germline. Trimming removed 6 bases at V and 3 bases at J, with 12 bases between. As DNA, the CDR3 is TGTGCCAGCTCTCTAAACGACAACTACGAGCAGTACTTC. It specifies CASSLNDNYEQYF.

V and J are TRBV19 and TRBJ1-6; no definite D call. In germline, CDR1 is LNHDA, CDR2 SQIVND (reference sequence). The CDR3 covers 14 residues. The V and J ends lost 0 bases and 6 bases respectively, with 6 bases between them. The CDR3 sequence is CASSIEPGNSPLHF. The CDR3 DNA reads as TGTGCCAGTAGTATAGAGCCGGGTAATTCACCCCTCCACTTT.

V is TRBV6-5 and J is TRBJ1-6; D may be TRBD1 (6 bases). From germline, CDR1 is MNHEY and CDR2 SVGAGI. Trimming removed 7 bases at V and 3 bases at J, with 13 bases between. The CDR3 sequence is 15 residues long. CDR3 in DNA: TGTGCCAGCATTAGGACAGTTCTCTATAATTCACCCCTCCACTTT. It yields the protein CASIRTVLYNSPLHF.

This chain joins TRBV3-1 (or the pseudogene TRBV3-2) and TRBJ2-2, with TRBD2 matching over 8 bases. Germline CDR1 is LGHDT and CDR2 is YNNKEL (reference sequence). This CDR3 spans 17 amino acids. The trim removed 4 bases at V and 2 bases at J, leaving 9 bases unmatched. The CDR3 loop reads CASSPRGSGGNTGELFF. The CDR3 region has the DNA TGTGCCAGCAGCCCCCGGGGCAGCGGGGGAAACACCGGGGAGCTGTTTTTT.

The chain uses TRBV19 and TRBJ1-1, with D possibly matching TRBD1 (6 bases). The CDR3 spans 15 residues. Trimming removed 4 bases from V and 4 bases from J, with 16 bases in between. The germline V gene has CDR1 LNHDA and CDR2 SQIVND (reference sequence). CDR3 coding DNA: TGTGCCAGTAGTAATCCCAGGGGCGTCGGCACTGAAGCTTTCTTT. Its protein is CASSNPRGVGTEAFF.

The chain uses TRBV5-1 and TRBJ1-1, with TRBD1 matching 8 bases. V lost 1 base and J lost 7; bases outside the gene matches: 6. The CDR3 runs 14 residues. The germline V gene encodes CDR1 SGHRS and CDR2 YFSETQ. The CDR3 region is CASSLTGGRGEAFF. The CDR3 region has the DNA TGCGCCAGCAGCTTGACAGGGGGGAGAGGTGAAGCTTTCTTT. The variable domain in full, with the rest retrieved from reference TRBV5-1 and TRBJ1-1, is KAGVTQTPRYLIKTRGQQVTLSCSPISGHRSVSWYQQTPGQGLQFLFEYFSETQRNKGNFPGRFSGRQFSNSRSEMNVSTLELGDSALYLCASSLTGGRGEAFFGQGTRLTVV.

Written as DNA, the CDR3 is TGTGCCAGTAGTATCCTACCGCAACCCGGACAGGGTCACGGCTACACCTTC. Amino acid sequence: CASSILPQPGQGHGYTF. The chain has TRBV19 and TRBJ1-2; 8 bases are shared with TRBD1. V shed 3 bases and J 8 bases; nucleotides not matched to a gene: 17. The CDR3 totals 17 residues. Germline V CDR1 and CDR2: LNHDA, SQIVND (reference sequence).

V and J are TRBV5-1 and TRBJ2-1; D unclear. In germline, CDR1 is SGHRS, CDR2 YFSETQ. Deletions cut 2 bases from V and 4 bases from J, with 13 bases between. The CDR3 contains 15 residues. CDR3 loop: CASSLATRNYNEQFF. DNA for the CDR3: TGCGCCAGCAGCTTAGCTACGCGAAATTACAATGAGCAGTTCTTC.

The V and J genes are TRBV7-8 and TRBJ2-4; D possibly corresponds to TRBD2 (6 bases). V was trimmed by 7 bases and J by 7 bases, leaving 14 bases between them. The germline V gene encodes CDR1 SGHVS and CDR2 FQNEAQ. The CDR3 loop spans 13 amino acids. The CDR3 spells CASKPGTVNIQYF. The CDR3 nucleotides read TGTGCCAGCAAACCCGGGACTGTGAACATTCAGTACTTC.

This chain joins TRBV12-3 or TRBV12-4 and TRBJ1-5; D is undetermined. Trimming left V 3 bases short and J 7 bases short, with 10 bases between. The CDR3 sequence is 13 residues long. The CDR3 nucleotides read TGTGCCAGCAGTTTCGGGGAAGGACAGCCCCAGCATTTT. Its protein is CASSFGEGQPQHF.

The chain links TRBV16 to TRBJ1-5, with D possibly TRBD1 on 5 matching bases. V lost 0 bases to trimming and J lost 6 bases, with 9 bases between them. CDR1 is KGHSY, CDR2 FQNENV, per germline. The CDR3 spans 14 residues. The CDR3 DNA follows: TGTGCCAGCAGCCAATCAGGGGCGGCTCAGCCCCAGCATTTT. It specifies CASSQSGAAQPQHF.

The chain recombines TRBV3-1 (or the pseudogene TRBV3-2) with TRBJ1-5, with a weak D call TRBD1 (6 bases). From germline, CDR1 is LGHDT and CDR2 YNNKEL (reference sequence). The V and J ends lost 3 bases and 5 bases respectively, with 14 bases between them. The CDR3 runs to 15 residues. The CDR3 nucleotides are TGTGCCAGCAGCCAGGGGGCCCATCTTTATCAGCCCCAGCATTTT. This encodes CASSQGAHLYQPQHF.

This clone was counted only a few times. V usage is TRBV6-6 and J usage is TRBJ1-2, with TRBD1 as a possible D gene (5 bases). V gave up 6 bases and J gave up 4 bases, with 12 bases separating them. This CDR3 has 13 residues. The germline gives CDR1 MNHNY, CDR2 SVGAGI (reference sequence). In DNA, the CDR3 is TGTGCCAGCAGCTCGGGGGTATCCTATGGCTACACCTTC. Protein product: CASSSGVSYGYTF.